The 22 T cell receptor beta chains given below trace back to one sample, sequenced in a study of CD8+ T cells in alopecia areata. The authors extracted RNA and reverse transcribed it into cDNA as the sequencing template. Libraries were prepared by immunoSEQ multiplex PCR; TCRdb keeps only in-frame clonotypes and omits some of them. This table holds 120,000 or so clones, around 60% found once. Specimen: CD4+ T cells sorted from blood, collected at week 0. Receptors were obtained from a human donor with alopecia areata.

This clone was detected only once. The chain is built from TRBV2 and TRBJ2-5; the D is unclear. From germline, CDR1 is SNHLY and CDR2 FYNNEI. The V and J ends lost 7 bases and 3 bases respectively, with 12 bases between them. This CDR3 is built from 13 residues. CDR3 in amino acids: CASTGYSKETQYF. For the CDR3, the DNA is TGTGCCAGCACCGGATACTCGAAAGAGACCCAGTACTTC.

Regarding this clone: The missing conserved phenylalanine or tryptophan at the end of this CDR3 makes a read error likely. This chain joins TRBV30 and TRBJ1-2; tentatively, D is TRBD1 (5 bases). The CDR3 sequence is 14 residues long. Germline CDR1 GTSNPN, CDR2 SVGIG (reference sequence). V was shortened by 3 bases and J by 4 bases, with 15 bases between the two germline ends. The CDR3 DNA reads TGTGCCTGGAGAACGTGGGACCCGAGCTATGGCTACACCTCC. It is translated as CAWRTWDPSYGYTS.

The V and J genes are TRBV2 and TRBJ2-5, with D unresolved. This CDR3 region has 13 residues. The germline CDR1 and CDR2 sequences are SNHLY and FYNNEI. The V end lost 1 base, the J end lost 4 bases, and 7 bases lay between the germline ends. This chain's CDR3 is CASSEDGRETQYF. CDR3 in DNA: TGTGCCAGCAGTGAAGACGGCAGAGAGACCCAGTACTTC.

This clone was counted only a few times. The CDR3: CASSLDVVWSSGERETQYF. In nucleotides, the CDR3 is TGCGCCAGCAGCTTGGATGTGGTGTGGTCTAGCGGGGAGCGGGAGACCCAGTACTTC. The V gene is TRBV5-1, the J gene TRBJ2-5, with 9 bases fitting TRBD2. The junction had 17 bases not matched to a gene; V was cut back by 0 bases and J by 5 bases. Germline lookup yields CDR1 SGHRS and CDR2 YFSETQ. CDR3 length: 19 amino acids.

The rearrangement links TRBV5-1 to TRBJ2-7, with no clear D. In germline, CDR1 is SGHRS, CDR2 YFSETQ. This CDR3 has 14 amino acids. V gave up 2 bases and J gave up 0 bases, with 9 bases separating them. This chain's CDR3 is CASSFNDGSYEQYF. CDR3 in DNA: TGCGCCAGCAGCTTTAACGACGGCTCCTACGAGCAGTACTTC.

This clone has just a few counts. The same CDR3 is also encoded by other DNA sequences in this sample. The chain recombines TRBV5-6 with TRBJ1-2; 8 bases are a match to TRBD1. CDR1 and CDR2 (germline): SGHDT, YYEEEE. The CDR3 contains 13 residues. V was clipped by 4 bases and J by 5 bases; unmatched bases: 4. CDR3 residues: CASSDRGGYGYTF. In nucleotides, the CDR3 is TGTGCCAGCAGCGACAGGGGAGGGTATGGCTACACCTTC. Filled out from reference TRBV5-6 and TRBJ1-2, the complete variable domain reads DAGVTQSPTHLIKTRGQQVTLRCSPKSGHDTVSWYQQALGQGPQFIFQYYEEEERQRGNFPDRFSGHQFPNYSSELNVNALLLGDSALYLCASSDRGGYGYTFGSGTRLTVV.

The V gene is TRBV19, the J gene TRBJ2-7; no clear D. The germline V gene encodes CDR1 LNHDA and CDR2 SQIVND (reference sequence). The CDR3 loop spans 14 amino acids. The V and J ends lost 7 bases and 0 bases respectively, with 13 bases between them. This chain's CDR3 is CASKEIPSSYEQYF. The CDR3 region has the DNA TGTGCCAGTAAAGAGATCCCCAGCTCCTACGAGCAGTACTTC.

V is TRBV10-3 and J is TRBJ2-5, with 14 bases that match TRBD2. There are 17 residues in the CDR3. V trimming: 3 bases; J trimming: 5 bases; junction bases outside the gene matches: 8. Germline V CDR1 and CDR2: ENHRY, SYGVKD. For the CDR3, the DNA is TGTGCCATCAGTGACTCGACTAGCGGGGGGGGACCGGAGACCCAGTACTTC. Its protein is CAISDSTSGGGPETQYF.

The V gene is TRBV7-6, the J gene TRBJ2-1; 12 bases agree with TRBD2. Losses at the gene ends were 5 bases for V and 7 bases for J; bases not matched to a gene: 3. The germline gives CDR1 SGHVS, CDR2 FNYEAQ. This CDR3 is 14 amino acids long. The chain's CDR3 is CASSGLAGINEQFF. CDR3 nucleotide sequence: TGTGCCAGCAGCGGACTAGCGGGGATTAATGAGCAGTTCTTC.

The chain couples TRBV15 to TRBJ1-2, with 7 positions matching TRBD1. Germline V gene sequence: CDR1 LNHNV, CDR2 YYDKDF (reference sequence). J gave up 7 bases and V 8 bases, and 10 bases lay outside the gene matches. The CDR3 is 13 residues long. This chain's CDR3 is CATGPGQPSGYTF. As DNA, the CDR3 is TGTGCCACCGGACCGGGACAGCCTTCTGGCTACACCTTC. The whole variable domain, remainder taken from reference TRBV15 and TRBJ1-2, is DAMVIQNPRYQVTQFGKPVTLSCSQTLNHNVMYWYQQKSSQAPKLLFHYYDKDFNNEADTPDNFQSRRPNTSFCFLDIRSPGLGDTAMYLCATGPGQPSGYTFGSGTRLTVV.

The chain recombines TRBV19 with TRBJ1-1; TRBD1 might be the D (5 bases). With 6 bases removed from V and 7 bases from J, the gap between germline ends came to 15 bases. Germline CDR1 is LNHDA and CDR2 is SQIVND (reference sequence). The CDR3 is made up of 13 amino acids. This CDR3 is CASRKGAGIEAFF. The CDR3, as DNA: TGTGCCAGTAGGAAAGGGGCAGGGATTGAAGCTTTCTTT.

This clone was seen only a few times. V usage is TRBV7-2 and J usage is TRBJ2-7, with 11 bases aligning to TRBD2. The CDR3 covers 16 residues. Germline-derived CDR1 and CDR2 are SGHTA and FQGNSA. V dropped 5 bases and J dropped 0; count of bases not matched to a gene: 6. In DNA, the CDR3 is TGTGCCAGCAGCGTAATAGCGGGGGGGGACTCCTACGAGCAGTACTTC. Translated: CASSVIAGGDSYEQYF.

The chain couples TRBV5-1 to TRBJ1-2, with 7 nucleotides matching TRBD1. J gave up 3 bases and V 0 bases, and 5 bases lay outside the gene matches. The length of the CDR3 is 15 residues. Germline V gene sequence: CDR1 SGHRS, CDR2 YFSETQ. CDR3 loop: CASSLADGTDYGYTF. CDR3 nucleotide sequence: TGCGCCAGCAGCTTGGCCGACGGGACAGACTATGGCTACACCTTC.

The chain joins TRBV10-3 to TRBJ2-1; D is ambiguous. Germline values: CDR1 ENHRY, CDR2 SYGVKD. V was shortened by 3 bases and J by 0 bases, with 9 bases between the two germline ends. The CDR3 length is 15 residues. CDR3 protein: CAISDALPSYNEQFF. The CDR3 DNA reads TGTGCCATCAGTGATGCCCTCCCCTCCTACAATGAGCAGTTCTTC.

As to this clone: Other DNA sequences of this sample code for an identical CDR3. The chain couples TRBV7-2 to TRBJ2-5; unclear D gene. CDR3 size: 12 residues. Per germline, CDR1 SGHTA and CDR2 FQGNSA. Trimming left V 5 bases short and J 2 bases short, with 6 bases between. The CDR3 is CASSPGQETQYF. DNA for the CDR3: TGTGCCAGCAGCCCTGGGCAAGAGACCCAGTACTTC.

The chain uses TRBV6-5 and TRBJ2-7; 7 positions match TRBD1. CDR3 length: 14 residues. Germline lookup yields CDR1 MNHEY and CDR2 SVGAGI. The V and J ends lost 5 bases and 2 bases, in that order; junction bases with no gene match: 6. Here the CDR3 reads CASSDTGQTYEQYF. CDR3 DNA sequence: TGTGCCAGCAGTGACACGGGACAGACCTACGAGCAGTACTTC.

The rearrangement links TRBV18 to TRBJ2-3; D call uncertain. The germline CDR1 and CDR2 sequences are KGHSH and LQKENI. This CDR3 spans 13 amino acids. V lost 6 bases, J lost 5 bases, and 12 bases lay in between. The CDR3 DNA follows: TGTGCCAGCTCCCTCGTGCTGGAAGATACGCAGTATTTT. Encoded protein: CASSLVLEDTQYF. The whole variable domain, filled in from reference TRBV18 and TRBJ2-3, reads NAGVMQNPRHLVRRRGQEARLRCSPMKGHSHVYWYRQLPEEGLKFMVYLQKENIIDESGMPKERFSAEFPKEGPSILRIQQVVRGDSAAYFCASSLVLEDTQYFGPGTRLTVL.

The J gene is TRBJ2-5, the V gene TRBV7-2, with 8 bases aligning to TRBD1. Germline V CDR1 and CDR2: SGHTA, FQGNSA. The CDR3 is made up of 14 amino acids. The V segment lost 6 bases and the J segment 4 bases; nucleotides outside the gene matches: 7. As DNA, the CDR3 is TGTGCCAGCAGATCTACCAGGGGGCGAGAGACCCAGTACTTC. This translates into CASRSTRGRETQYF.

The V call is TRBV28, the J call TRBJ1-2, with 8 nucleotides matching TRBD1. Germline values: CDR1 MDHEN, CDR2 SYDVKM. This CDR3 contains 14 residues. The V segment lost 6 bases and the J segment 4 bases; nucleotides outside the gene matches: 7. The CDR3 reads CASSYGQGSYGYTF. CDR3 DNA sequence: TGTGCCAGCAGCTATGGACAGGGAAGCTATGGCTACACCTTC.

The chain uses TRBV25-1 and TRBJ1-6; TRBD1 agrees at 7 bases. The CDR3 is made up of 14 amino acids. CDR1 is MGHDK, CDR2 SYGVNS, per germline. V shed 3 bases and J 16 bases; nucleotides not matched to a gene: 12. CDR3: CASSDGGGQFYLHF. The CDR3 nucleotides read TGTGCCAGCAGTGATGGAGGGGGCCAGTTTTATCTCCACTTT.

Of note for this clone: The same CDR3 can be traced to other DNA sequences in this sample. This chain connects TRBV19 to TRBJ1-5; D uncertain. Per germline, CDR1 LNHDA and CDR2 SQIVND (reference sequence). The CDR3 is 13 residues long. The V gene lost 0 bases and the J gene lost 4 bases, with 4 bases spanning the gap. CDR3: CASSIEGNQPQHF. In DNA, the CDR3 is TGTGCCAGTAGTATAGAGGGAAATCAGCCCCAGCATTTT.

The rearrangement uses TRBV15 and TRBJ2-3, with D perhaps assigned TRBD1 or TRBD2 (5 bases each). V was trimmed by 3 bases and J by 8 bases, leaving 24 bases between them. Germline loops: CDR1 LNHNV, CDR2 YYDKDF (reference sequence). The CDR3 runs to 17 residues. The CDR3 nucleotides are TGTGCCACCAGCAGCCGACCGTTATCAGCGGTGCAGGGTACGCAGTATTTT. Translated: CATSSRPLSAVQGTQYF. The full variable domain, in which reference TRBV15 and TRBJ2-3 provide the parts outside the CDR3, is DAMVIQNPRYQVTQFGKPVTLSCSQTLNHNVMYWYQQKSSQAPKLLFHYYDKDFNNEADTPDNFQSRRPNTSFCFLDIRSPGLGDTAMYLCATSSRPLSAVQGTQYFGPGTRLTVL.